This record looks at one T cell receptor (beta chain) sequence and its context. Seattle patients were enrolled while actively infected and followed longitudinally. This sample stems from a study of blood T cell repertoires in COVID-19. Across the whole study: Sources were T cells, B-cell-depleted T cells, or PBMCs; the material itself was cDNA or gDNA.

V dropped 3 bases and J dropped 2; count of bases not matched to a gene: 4. CDR3 length equals 15 residues. Germline V gene lookup returns CDR1 LNHDA and CDR2 SQIVND (reference sequence). Original methodology: Estimation of nucleated cell counts was performed using reference gene primer amplification. The data were produced by immunoSEQ multiplex PCR, yet TCRdb's version contains in-frame clones alone and is incomplete. V and J calls plus clone size are reproduced from that table; the DNA served to infer D and trimming. The sample lists tens of thousands of clones; more than 65% were seen once. The receptor was derived from a man between 65 and 85 years old with COVID-19, enrolled during active disease. The chain combines TRBV19 with TRBJ2-5, with 9 positions matching TRBD1. Input material: peripheral blood. CDR3: CASSIRGQGQETQYF. The CDR3 DNA sequence: TGTGCCAGTAGTATCCGGGGACAGGGTCAAGAGACCCAGTACTTC.